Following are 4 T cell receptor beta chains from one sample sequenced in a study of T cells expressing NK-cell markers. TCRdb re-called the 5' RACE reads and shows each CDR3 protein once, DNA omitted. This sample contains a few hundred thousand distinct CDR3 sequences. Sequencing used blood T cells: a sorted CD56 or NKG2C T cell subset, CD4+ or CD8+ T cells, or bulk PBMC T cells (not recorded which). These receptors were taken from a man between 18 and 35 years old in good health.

This CDR3 reads CSAGQGAMGANVLTF. The V call is TRBV20-1, the J call TRBJ2-6; TCRdb's D gene call, TRBD1, goes unchecked for lack of DNA. Per germline, CDR1 DFQATT and CDR2 SNEGSKA (reference sequence). This CDR3 contains 15 residues.

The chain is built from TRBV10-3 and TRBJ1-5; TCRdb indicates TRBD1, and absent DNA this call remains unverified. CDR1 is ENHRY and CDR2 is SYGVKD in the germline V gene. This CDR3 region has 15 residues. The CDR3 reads CAISQTGRNNQPQHF.

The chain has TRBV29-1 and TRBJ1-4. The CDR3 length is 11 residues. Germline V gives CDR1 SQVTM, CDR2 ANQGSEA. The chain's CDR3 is CSVAKDEKLFF.

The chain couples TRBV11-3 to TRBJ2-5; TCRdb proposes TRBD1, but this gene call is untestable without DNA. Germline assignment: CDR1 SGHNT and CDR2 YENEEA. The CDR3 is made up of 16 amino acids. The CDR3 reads CASSLARGAVIETQYF.